This T cell receptor beta chain was sequenced in a study of blood T cell repertoires in COVID-19. Study summary: PBMCs, B-cell-depleted T cells, or T cells provided the cDNA or gDNA that made up the material.

Assignment of participants to cohorts was predicated upon participant-reported clinical history. Donors in Cohort 3 who had recovered were those with two negative PCRs, healthcare professional clearance, or resolution of their symptoms. As handled by the study authors: Estimated nucleated cell counts came from reference gene primer amplification. The table came from immunoSEQ multiplex PCR; TCRdb's copy has only in-frame clones and leaves some out. V, J and clone size are those of that table, while D and trimming were read from the DNA. The data show over 300,000 clones, about 85% seen once. The receptor's source is a young woman who had recovered from COVID-19. The material sequenced was PBMCs or T cells enriched from blood (not recorded which).

The CDR3 reads CASAGGFSSYEQYF. CDR3 bases: TGTGCCTCAGCAGGGGGGTTTAGCTCCTACGAGCAGTACTTC. V is TRBV30 and J is TRBJ2-7; a weak D match, TRBD1 (7 bases). V was pared by 7 bases and J by 0 bases, with 16 bases between. Germline V CDR1 and CDR2: GTSNPN, SVGIG (reference sequence). This CDR3 contains 14 residues.